This T cell receptor beta chain was sequenced during a study of regulatory T cells in long-lasting Graves disease. Regarding the study as a whole: Persistent disease was characterized by preferential usage of TRBV28, TRBJ1-2 and TRBJ2-5.

This CDR3 is built from 12 residues. Trimming stripped 8 bases from V and 2 bases from J, with 8 bases between. Looked up from germline, CDR1 is MDHEN and CDR2 is SYDVKM. iRepertoire HTBI primers and Arm-PCR of CDR3 regions built TCR beta libraries. Original handling: Identification yielded 62 TRBV and roughly 14 TRBJ segments across samples. TCRdb redid the calling of the multiplex PCR reads with MiXCR, one entry per CDR3 protein. Here the V and J calls rest on TCRdb's processing, not on the authors' analysis. The repertoire holds around 470,000 distinct CDR3 sequences, with 12% to 15% as singletons. The time point was: newly diagnosed GD, antithyroid drugs for less than 3 months. The TCR library was made from RNA extracted from PBMCs. This clonotype was observed at least ten times. Antigen unknown. The sample was also linked to a second study, of T cells in Graves' hyperthyroidism and ophthalmopathy. That publication notes: Diagnostic assessment was based on clinical symptoms, serum thyroxine and TRAb, thyroid ultrasound and orbital computed tomography.

This chain links TRBV28 with TRBJ2-3; no reliable D call. This clonotype was obtained from a woman between 45 and 60 years old with Graves disease. Sequences were derived from peripheral blood mononuclear cells (PBMCs), sampled at new diagnosis, from a patient treated with antithyroid drugs. The CDR3 nucleotides read TGTGCCAGCGCCCAATCCACAGATACGCAGTATTTT. Translated: CASAQSTDTQYF.